Included here is one T cell receptor (beta chain) sequence, with context. Germline V gene sequence: CDR1 SGHAT, CDR2 FQNNGV. Trimming removed 5 bases from V and 3 bases from J, with 5 bases in between. This CDR3 spans 12 amino acids. These data are taken from a study of shared clonotypes between healthy human individuals. Sequencing was performed with immunoSEQ multiplex PCR; in TCRdb, only in-frame clones are kept and a portion is missing. The table records roughly 2,300,000 clones, roughly 92% of them present only once. This chain connects TRBV11-2 to TRBJ1-5; D unresolved. The TCR originated in a young man in good health. Some clones in this sample may be carry-over from other donors' samples. The sequenced sample was naive CD4+ T cells from PBMCs. As for subset: CD45RA+ positively selected. The CDR3 reads CASSPVNQPQHF. In nucleotides, the CDR3 is TGTGCCAGCAGCCCCGTCAATCAGCCCCAGCATTTT.